The 7 T cell receptor beta chains below come from one sample, sequenced in a study of naive and memory T cell subsets. The library had UMIs added by 3' ligation of an oligonucleotide to TCR cDNA. Four PCR rounds used nested alpha and beta constant region primers plus the SP2 primer. From the 5' RACE reads, TCRdb called clonotypes with MiXCR, one entry per CDR3 protein. The sample shows around 56,000 distinct CDR3 sequences, over 6% of them seen only once. The receptors stem from a female donor in good health.

This clonotype was detected a few times. The chain combines TRBV4-1 with TRBJ2-7, with 9 bases that match TRBD2. The junction had 8 bases not matched to a gene; V was cut back by 5 bases and J by 3 bases. Germline V gives CDR1 MGHRA, CDR2 YSYEKL. The CDR3 runs to 15 residues. CDR3 bases: TGCGCCAGCAGCTACCGACTAGCGGTGATCTACGAGCAGTACTTC. It specifies CASSYRLAVIYEQYF.

This clonotype has a count of ten or more. The rearrangement joins TRBV3-1 to TRBJ1-1; D is perhaps TRBD1 (6 bases). Deletions cut 7 bases from V and 0 bases from J, with 12 bases between. Germline values: CDR1 LGHDT, CDR2 YNNKEL (reference sequence). This CDR3 comprises 14 residues. The CDR3 loop is CASTDQGMNTEAFF. As DNA, the CDR3 is TGTGCCAGCACGGACCAGGGGATGAACACTGAAGCTTTCTTT. Full variable domain (remainder filled in from reference TRBV3-1 and TRBJ1-1): DTAVSQTPKYLVTQMGNDKSIKCEQNLGHDTMYWYKQDSKKFLKIMFSYNNKELIINETVPNRFSPKSPDKAHLNLHINSLELGDSAVYFCASTDQGMNTEAFFGQGTRLTVV.

Note on this clonotype: A clone one base away is much larger, so this may be a read error. The V and J genes are TRBV5-4 and TRBJ2-5, with TRBD1 matching over 9 bases. Germline-derived CDR1 and CDR2 are SGHNT and YYREEE (reference sequence). This CDR3 has 14 residues. J lost 3 bases, V lost 1 base, and 1 base had no gene match. CDR3 region: CASSLTGGEETQYF. The CDR3 nucleotides are TGTGCCAGCAGCTTGACAGGGGGCGAAGAGACCCAGTACTTC.

This clonotype was seen ten or more times. Here the CDR3 DNA reads TGTGCCAGCAGCCAAGATACAAGCTATGGCTACACCTTC. Translation gives CASSQDTSYGYTF. The chain has TRBV4-2 and TRBJ1-2; D call uncertain. The CDR3 is 13 amino acids. Germline V gene sequence: CDR1 LGHNA, CDR2 YNFKEQ. V dropped 0 bases and J dropped 4 bases, with 6 bases sitting between them.

Points on this clonotype: The germline gene is not matched at one end of the junction; a read error may be the cause. This chain connects TRBV6-1 to TRBJ2-1; no definite D call. Germline V gene sequence: CDR1 MNHNS, CDR2 SASEGT. The CDR3 runs 13 residues. The CDR3 protein is CASGDGVKGEQFF. As DNA, the CDR3 is TGTGCCAGCGGTGACGGTGTCAAGGGTGAGCAGTTCTTC.

This clonotype appeared many times. The chain joins TRBV28 to TRBJ1-1, with 9 bases that match TRBD1. The length of the CDR3 is 15 residues. V shed 9 bases, J shed 0 bases, and the junction held 8 bases outside the gene matches. The germline CDR1 and CDR2 sequences are MDHEN and SYDVKM. The CDR3 region is CASPTGTGMNTEAFF. CDR3 sequence (DNA): TGTGCCAGTCCTACCGGGACAGGGATGAACACTGAAGCTTTCTTT.

A few counts support this clonotype. The rearrangement links TRBV4-1 to TRBJ1-1, with D possibly being TRBD1 (6 bases). The CDR3 sequence is 16 residues long. The germline V and J ends were trimmed by 0 bases and 2 bases, with 13 bases remaining between them. Germline V lookup: CDR1 MGHRA, CDR2 YSYEKL. This CDR3 reads CASSQETGQINTEAFF. The CDR3, as DNA: TGCGCCAGCAGCCAAGAAACCGGACAGATCAACACTGAAGCTTTCTTT.